Listed below are T cell receptor beta chains from one sample, sequenced in a study of shared clonotypes between healthy human individuals. The table came from immunoSEQ multiplex PCR; TCRdb's copy has only in-frame clones and leaves some out. The profile shows roughly 2.1 million clones, under 95% of them singletons. The sample taken for sequencing was naive CD8+ T cells from PBMCs. These receptors were taken from a man aged 18 to 29 in good health. Some clones in this sample may be carry-over from other donors' samples. Both conserved end residues are part of each CDR3. D genes are given only for firm matches. For some rows the clone size is stated as once, few or many, or as a class when expanded; others skip it.

V gene	clone size	J gene	D gene	CDR3 DNA	CDR3 protein
TRBV4-2	-	TRBJ2-7	-	TGTGCCAGCAGTCCTTCCCTGACAGGGGAGGGCTACGAGCAGTACTTC	CASSPSLTGEGYEQYF
TRBV4-1	many	TRBJ2-7	-	TGCGCCAGCAGCCAAGGGAAGGGCTACGAGCAGTACTTC	CASSQGKGYEQYF
TRBV19	-	TRBJ2-7	-	TGTGCCAGTAGTATGGAAAGGACAGCCATCTACGAGCAGTACTTC	CASSMERTAIYEQYF
TRBV19	-	TRBJ1-5	-	TGTGCCAGTAGTGCCACAGGGTATAGCAATCAGCCCCAGCATTTT	CASSATGYSNQPQHF
TRBV19	-	TRBJ2-7	-	TGTGCTTCTCGGACCGCTCGCGAGCAGTACTTC	CASRTAREQYF
TRBV4-1	-	TRBJ2-7	TRBD2	TGCGCCAGCAGCCAAGGGTTTGGACTAGCGGCTTACGAGCAGTACTTC	CASSQGFGLAAYEQYF
TRBV28	-	TRBJ2-1	-	TGTGCCAGCAGTTTAGCGCGGGAAGAACGCAACAATGAGCAGTTCTTC	CASSLAREERNNEQFF
TRBV19	-	TRBJ2-7	-	TGTGCCAGTAGTATAGGCACAGGGAGGACCTACGAGCAGTACTTC	CASSIGTGRTYEQYF
TRBV30	-	TRBJ2-1	-	TGTGCCTGGAGTGTGGGTAGGGGCCCCCACAATGAGCAGTTCTTC	CAWSVGRGPHNEQFF
TRBV6-5	-	TRBJ2-7	-	TGTGCCAGCAGTGGAGAGGCGGGCGGAACCTACGAGCAGTACTTC	CASSGEAGGTYEQYF
TRBV5-5	-	TRBJ2-3	-	TGTGCCAGCAGCTGGGGTGGGGGAAGCACAGATACGCAGTATTTT	CASSWGGGSTDTQYF
TRBV4-1	-	TRBJ1-5	-	TGCGCCAGCAGCCAATGGGTAACGGGGGTCAAGCCGCCCCAGCATTTT	CASSQWVTGVKPPQHF
TRBV7-9	-	TRBJ2-7	-	TGTGCCAGCAGCTCCCCGGGCACAACCTACGAGCAGTACTTC	CASSSPGTTYEQYF
TRBV19	-	TRBJ2-7	-	TGTGCCAGTAGTATAACTCACACCTACGAGCAGTACTTC	CASSITHTYEQYF
TRBV21-1	-	TRBJ2-5	-	TGTGCCAGCAGCTCTCCCGGGGCCGCGGAGACCCAGTACTTC	CASSSPGAAETQYF
TRBV9	-	TRBJ2-2	-	TGTGCCAGCAGCCAAATTGAAGGGGGTAGCGGGAACACCGGGGAGCTGTTTTTT	CASSQIEGGSGNTGELFF
TRBV27	-	TRBJ2-1	-	TGTGCCAGCAGTTTACGGGGTAGCACCTACAATGAGCAGTTCTTC	CASSLRGSTYNEQFF
TRBV4-3	-	TRBJ2-5	-	TGCGCCAGCAGCCAAGGATTGGAGGGATTGGCGGAGACCCAGTACTTC	CASSQGLEGLAETQYF
TRBV11-2	-	TRBJ2-3	-	TGTGCCAGCAGCTTACGGGATACGCAGTATTTT	CASSLRDTQYF
TRBV4-1	once	TRBJ2-2	TRBD1	TGCGCCAGCAGCCAAGCGACAGGGCTGGACACCGGGGAGCTGTTTTTT	CASSQATGLDTGELFF
TRBV10-3	-	TRBJ2-1	-	TGTGCCATCAGTGATAGGCGGACTGGAGACAATGAGCAGTTCTTC	CAISDRRTGDNEQFF
TRBV5-4	-	TRBJ2-1	-	TGTGCCAGCAGCTTGCGGCGGGAAAAGGGCAATGAGCAGTTCTTC	CASSLRREKGNEQFF
TRBV7-2	-	TRBJ1-2	-	TGTGCCAGCAGCTTCCTTGGAGGAGGGGGTGGCTACACCTTC	CASSFLGGGGGYTF
TRBV27	-	TRBJ2-7	-	TGTGCCAGCAGTTTCGGGAACGAGCAGTACTTC	CASSFGNEQYF
TRBV30	-	TRBJ2-7	TRBD1	TGTGCCTGGAGTGTTTTTCATAATAGTGCGAGGGACAGGGGTTCCTACGAGCAGTACTTC	CAWSVFHNSARDRGSYEQYF
TRBV11-2	-	TRBJ2-5	-	TGTGCCAGCAGCTTCGGCCCCCGGGAGACCCAGTACTTC	CASSFGPRETQYF
TRBV6-5	-	TRBJ2-7	-	TGTGCCAGCAGTTCGGGACCGACGTACGAGCAGTACTTC	CASSSGPTYEQYF
TRBV28	-	TRBJ2-7	-	TGTGCCAGCAGGTCAACTACCCCCTACTACGAGCAGTACTTC	CASRSTTPYYEQYF
TRBV6-1	-	TRBJ2-7	TRBD2	TGTGCCAGCAGTGCGGTGCGGGAGCGCTACGAGCAGTACTTC	CASSAVRERYEQYF
TRBV27	-	TRBJ2-6	-	TGTGCCAGCAGTTTATCGCCAGGGGCTGGGGCCAACGTCCTGACTTTC	CASSLSPGAGANVLTF
TRBV6-5	once	TRBJ1-2	-	TGTGCCAGCAGTTACCAGGGGACTCAAGATGGCTACACCTTC	CASSYQGTQDGYTF
TRBV5-8	-	TRBJ1-1	-	TGTGCCAGCAGCTCCCGGAGGGGGAGAGCCAACACTGAAGCTTTCTTT	CASSSRRGRANTEAFF
TRBV7-9	-	TRBJ2-7	-	TGTGCCAGCAGGCTTATGGACGGGGGCACGGACGAGCAGTACTTC	CASRLMDGGTDEQYF
TRBV27	-	TRBJ2-7	-	TGTGCCAGCAGTTTTAGTGGGGCAGGCGAGCAGTACTTC	CASSFSGAGEQYF
TRBV7-9	-	TRBJ2-7	-	TGTGCCAGCAGCTTCGGGACGGGGGCCTACGAGCAGTACTTC	CASSFGTGAYEQYF
TRBV7-8	-	TRBJ1-1	TRBD1	TGTGCCAGCAGCCGCGGACAGGTGAACACTGAAGCTTTCTTT	CASSRGQVNTEAFF
TRBV11-3	-	TRBJ2-7	TRBD2	TGTGCCAGCAGCTCGAAGGGGTTCCGACTAGCGGGAGGGCATTACGAGCAGTACTTC	CASSSKGFRLAGGHYEQYF
TRBV7-9	-	TRBJ2-7	TRBD1	TGTGCCAGCAGCACCAAAGGGGGCAGTGGCCACGAGCAGTACTTC	CASSTKGGSGHEQYF
TRBV19	few	TRBJ1-1	-	TGTGCCAGTAGTATTCGGCCAGGTGAAGCTTTCTTT	CASSIRPGEAFF
TRBV29-1	-	TRBJ2-7	TRBD1	TGCAGCGTCCTCCACCCCGGGACAGGGGCCTACGAGCAGTACTTC	CSVLHPGTGAYEQYF
TRBV5-6	-	TRBJ2-7	TRBD2	TGTGCCAGCAGCGGGAGGGATTCCTACGAGCAGTACTTC	CASSGRDSYEQYF
TRBV27	-	TRBJ2-1	-	TGTGCCAGCAGTTTAGTAGGACTAACAAATGAGCAGTTCTTC	CASSLVGLTNEQFF
TRBV7-3	-	TRBJ2-1	-	TGTGCCAGCAGCCCAACCCCATTTTACAATGAGCAGTTCTTC	CASSPTPFYNEQFF
TRBV4-1	-	TRBJ2-1	-	TGCGCCAGCAGCCAATCTGAGGCGGCCAATGAGCAGTTCTTC	CASSQSEAANEQFF
TRBV7-2	-	TRBJ1-1	-	TGTGCCAGCAGCACCCGGACAGTAGCGAACACTGAAGCTTTCTTT	CASSTRTVANTEAFF
TRBV11-2	-	TRBJ2-1	TRBD2	TGTGCCAGCAGCTCTAGCGGGAATGAGCAGTTCTTC	CASSSSGNEQFF
TRBV6-1	-	TRBJ1-5	-	TGTGCCAGCAGTGAAGGGAGAGGGGACCAGCCCCAGCATTTT	CASSEGRGDQPQHF
TRBV7-6	-	TRBJ2-7	-	TGTGCCAGCTCCCCGGGACTCCGCTACGAGCAGTACTTC	CASSPGLRYEQYF
TRBV7-9	-	TRBJ2-7	-	TGTGCCAGCACCTCTATAATTGAGACGGGGCCGAACTACGAGCAGTACTTC	CASTSIIETGPNYEQYF